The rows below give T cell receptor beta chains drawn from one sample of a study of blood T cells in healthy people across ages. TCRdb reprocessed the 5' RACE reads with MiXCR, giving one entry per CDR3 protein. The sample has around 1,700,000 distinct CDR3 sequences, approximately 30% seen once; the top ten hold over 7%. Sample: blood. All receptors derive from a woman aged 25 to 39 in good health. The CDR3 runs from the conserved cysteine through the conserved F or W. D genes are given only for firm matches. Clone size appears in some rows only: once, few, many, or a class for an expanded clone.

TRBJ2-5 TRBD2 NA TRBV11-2 CASSLGVLAGSDYQETQYF TGTGCCAGCAGCTTAGGTGTACTAGCGGGATCCGATTACCAAGAGACCCAGTACTTC
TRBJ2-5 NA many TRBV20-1 CSASFGGETQYF TGCAGTGCTAGTTTCGGTGGAGAGACCCAGTACTTC
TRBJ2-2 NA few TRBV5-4 CASSRRKPNTGELFF TGTGCCAGCAGCCGGCGTAAACCGAACACCGGGGAGCTGTTTTTT
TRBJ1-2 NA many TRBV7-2 CASSLRTYGYTF TGTGCCAGCAGCTTAAGGACATATGGCTACACCTTC
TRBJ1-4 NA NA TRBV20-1 CSAPGRTNEKLFF TGCAGTGCCCCAGGGAGAACTAATGAAAAACTGTTTTTT
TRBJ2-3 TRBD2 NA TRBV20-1 CSATGLAGAPSPDTQYF TGCAGTGCTACTGGACTAGCGGGGGCCCCCAGCCCAGATACGCAGTATTTT
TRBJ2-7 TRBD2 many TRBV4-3 CASSQEGTSGYEQYF TGCGCCAGCAGCCAAGAGGGGACTAGCGGTTACGAGCAGTACTTC
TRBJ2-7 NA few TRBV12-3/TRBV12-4 CASSLLRREQYF TGTGCCAGCAGTTTATTGAGGCGGGAGCAGTACTTC
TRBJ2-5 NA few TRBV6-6 CASSQPGRHQETQYF TGTGCCAGCAGTCAACCGGGACGCCACCAAGAGACCCAGTACTTC
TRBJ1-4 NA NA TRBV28 CASSPRSALEKLFF TGTGCCAGCAGTCCCAGGAGTGCCCTTGAAAAACTGTTTTTT
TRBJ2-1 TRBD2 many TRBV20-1 CSAGTSGYNEQFF TGCAGTGCTGGGACTAGCGGCTACAATGAGCAGTTCTTC
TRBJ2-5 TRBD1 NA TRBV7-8 CASSLTGTGYQETQYF TGTGCCAGCAGCTTAACCGGGACAGGCTACCAAGAGACCCAGTACTTC
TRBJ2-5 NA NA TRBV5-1 CASSNAAINGETQYF TGCGCCAGCAGCAATGCGGCCATAAATGGGGAGACCCAGTACTTC
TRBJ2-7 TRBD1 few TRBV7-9 CASSWPGQGVDEQYF TGTGCCAGCAGCTGGCCGGGACAGGGGGTTGACGAGCAGTACTTC
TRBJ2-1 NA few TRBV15 CATSRVYRDFNNEQFF TGTGCCACCAGCAGAGTCTATAGGGACTTTAACAATGAGCAGTTCTTC
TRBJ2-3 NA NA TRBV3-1 CASSRTTGTHTDTQYF TGTGCCAGCAGCCGAACGACCGGGACCCACACAGATACGCAGTATTTT
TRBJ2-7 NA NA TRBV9 CASSVVDGGFYEQYF TGTGCCAGCAGCGTAGTAGATGGGGGATTTTACGAGCAGTACTTC
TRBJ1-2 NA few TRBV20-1 CSARDPEQGGYTF TGCAGTGCTAGAGATCCGGAGCAGGGGGGCTACACCTTC
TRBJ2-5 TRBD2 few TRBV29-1 CSVGTSGGAVRETQYF TGCAGCGTTGGGACTAGCGGGGGGGCAGTGAGAGAGACCCAGTACTTC
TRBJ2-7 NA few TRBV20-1 CSARSPTGSLEQYF TGCAGTGCTAGAAGCCCGACAGGAAGCTTGGAGCAGTACTTC